Listed here are 3 T cell receptor beta chains from one sample, sequenced in a study of blood T cells in healthy people across ages. PCR was performed a second time for about 7 to 12 cycles using a sample-barcoded 5' primer and a J-beta primer mix. TCRdb re-called the 5' RACE reads through MiXCR, storing one row per CDR3 protein. This table holds some 690,000 distinct CDR3 sequences, approximately 22% found once. Source material: blood. The source of these receptors is a man between 65 and 85 years old in good health.

DNA of the CDR3: TGTGCCAGCAGTTTGTCTAGCGGGAGGGTCGGGGAGCTGTTTTTT. Its translation is CASSLSSGRVGELFF. The V gene is TRBV12-3 or TRBV12-4, the J gene TRBJ2-2; 12 bases fit TRBD2. The junction had 3 bases not matched to a gene; V was cut back by 3 bases and J by 7 bases. The CDR3 spans 15 residues.

This clonotype occurred a few times. The CDR3 DNA is TGTGCCAGCAGCTTAGTAATGGGGAACACTGAAGCTTTCTTT. Its translation is CASSLVMGNTEAFF. The rearrangement joins TRBV7-8 to TRBJ1-1; D is uncertain. The CDR3 consists of 14 residues. V was pared by 1 base and J by 1 base, with 7 bases between. Germline loops: CDR1 SGHVS, CDR2 FQNEAQ.

J is TRBJ2-3 and V is TRBV5-1; 10 bases agree with TRBD1. This CDR3 has 16 residues. J lost 6 bases, V lost 0 bases, and 7 bases had no gene match. Germline V gene lookup returns CDR1 SGHRS and CDR2 YFSETQ. CDR3 DNA: TGCGCCAGCAGCTTGGTTGTCGGGACAGGGGCGGATACGCAGTATTTT. This sequence encodes CASSLVVGTGADTQYF.